One and the same sample provided the 20 T cell receptor beta chains below, sequenced in a study of cytomegalovirus exposure and HLA in healthy donors (dated by TCRdb to about 2017). Library construction relied on the immunoSEQ multiplex PCR assay. A mixture of 60 forward primers for TCR Vbeta segments and 13 reverse primers for TCR Jbeta segments was used in the multiplex PCR. The table was pulled from immuneACCESS by TCRdb, which kept in-frame rearrangements only. Such tables lose some clones; where checked, under half of the loss comes from unresolved V genes, and the rest has no known cause. The sample profile shows 110,000 to 150,000 clones; roughly 77% of them were found once. The ten largest account for about 3.5% of the sample. The sequenced sample was PBMCs. The source is a man between 40 and 49 years old in good health and CMV-seronegative.

Only a few counts were recorded for this clone. The chain uses TRBV4-1 and TRBJ1-5; D is perhaps TRBD1 (6 bases). From germline, CDR1 is MGHRA and CDR2 YSYEKL. V was pared by 1 base and J by 3 bases, with 16 bases between. This CDR3 comprises 17 residues. The CDR3 nucleotides are TGCGCCAGCAGCCAAGGGGGGGGCAGGGCCATCAATCAGCCCCAGCATTTT. Its translation is CASSQGGGRAINQPQHF.

The rearrangement links TRBV7-8 to TRBJ1-6; D is unclear. From germline, CDR1 is SGHVS and CDR2 FQNEAQ. Trimming left V 3 bases short and J 7 bases short, with 10 bases between. CDR3 length: 14 amino acids. CDR3 in DNA: TGTGCCAGCAGCTTCCGGTCGGGGAATTCACCCCTCCACTTT. It yields the protein CASSFRSGNSPLHF. Drawing the rest from reference TRBV7-8 and TRBJ1-6, the complete variable domain is GAGVSQSPRYKVAKRGQDVALRCDPISGHVSLFWYQQALGQGPEFLTYFQNEAQLDKSGLPSDRFFAERPEGSVSTLKIQRTQQEDSAVYLCASSFRSGNSPLHFGNGTRLTVT.

The J gene is TRBJ2-2, the V gene TRBV5-1; TRBD1 matches 12 bases. The CDR3 runs 15 residues. V was pared by 6 bases and J by 6 bases, with 6 bases of the junction left unmatched. Germline V gene data show CDR1 as SGHRS and CDR2 as YFSETQ. In DNA form, the CDR3 reads TGCGCCAGCAAATCGGGACAGGGGGCGGCCGGGGAGCTGTTTTTT. It translates to CASKSGQGAAGELFF.

This sequence joins TRBV6-5 and TRBJ1-2; 8 bases are a match to TRBD1. Germline lookup yields CDR1 MNHEY and CDR2 SVGAGI. The CDR3 consists of 15 residues. V dropped 4 bases and J dropped 4; count of bases not matched to a gene: 8. DNA of the CDR3: TGTGCCAGCAGTTCCCCCAGGGGGCGTAGCTATGGCTACACCTTC. It specifies CASSSPRGRSYGYTF.

The CDR3 protein is CASSVSYEQYF. CDR3 coding DNA: TGTGCCAGCAGTGTATCCTACGAGCAGTACTTC. This chain joins TRBV2 and TRBJ2-7; no clear D gene. Germline CDR1 is SNHLY and CDR2 is FYNNEI. The CDR3 has 11 amino acids. Trimming left V 4 bases short and J 1 base short, with 2 bases between. Filled out from reference TRBV2 and TRBJ2-7, the complete variable domain reads EPEVTQTPSHQVTQMGQEVILRCVPISNHLYFYWYRQILGQKVEFLVSFYNNEISEKSEIFDDQFSVERPDGSNFTLKIRSTKLEDSAMYFCASSVSYEQYFGPGTRLTVT.

In this sample, this clone turned up a few times. The V call is TRBV15, the J call TRBJ1-1, with TRBD1 as a possible D gene (6 bases). The V end was cut by 0 bases, the J end by 0 bases, with 17 bases between. The germline V gene has CDR1 LNHNV and CDR2 YYDKDF (reference sequence). This CDR3 is built from 18 residues. The CDR3 loop is CATSRDGNRATMNTEAFF. CDR3 nucleotide sequence: TGTGCCACCAGCAGAGATGGTAACAGGGCAACTATGAACACTGAAGCTTTCTTT.

The chain links TRBV4-3 to TRBJ1-2, with TRBD1 as a possible D gene (6 bases). Trimming took off 2 bases at V and 4 bases at J, with 14 bases between the two ends. This CDR3 contains 15 residues. Germline loops: CDR1 LGHNA, CDR2 YSLEER. CDR3 amino acids: CASSQRTDQVYGYTF. The CDR3 coding sequence is TGCGCCAGCAGCCAACGGACAGACCAAGTCTATGGCTACACCTTC.

The J gene is TRBJ1-2, the V gene TRBV9; 8 nucleotides line up with TRBD1. The CDR3 length is 17 residues. Germline V lookup: CDR1 SGDLS, CDR2 YYNGEE. Unmatched junction bases numbered 9, after V lost 0 bases and J lost 2 bases. The CDR3 sequence is CASSVAQDRGANYGYTF. The CDR3 coding sequence is TGTGCCAGCAGCGTAGCCCAAGACAGGGGTGCCAACTATGGCTACACCTTC. Based on the CDR3 plus reference TRBV9 and TRBJ1-2, the full variable domain is DSGVTQTPKHLITATGQRVTLRCSPRSGDLSVYWYQQSLDQGLQFLIQYYNGEERAKGNILERFSAQQFPDLHSELNLSSLELGDSALYFCASSVAQDRGANYGYTFGSGTRLTVV.

Only one count was recorded for this clone. The chain uses TRBV28 and TRBJ1-2; D is possibly TRBD1 (5 bases). Germline V gives CDR1 MDHEN, CDR2 SYDVKM. Deletions cut 3 bases from V and 4 bases from J, with 12 bases between. This CDR3 is built from 14 residues. The CDR3 region is CASSFRGEIYGYTF. DNA for the CDR3: TGTGCCAGCAGTTTTAGGGGCGAAATCTATGGCTACACCTTC.

V gene TRBV2 combines with J gene TRBJ2-2; 9 nucleotides match TRBD1. Germline V CDR1 and CDR2: SNHLY, FYNNEI. The CDR3 contains 15 residues. V trimming: 4 bases; J trimming: 3 bases; junction bases outside the gene matches: 3. This chain's CDR3 is CASSVTGGDTGELFF. The DNA for the CDR3 is TGTGCCAGCAGTGTAACAGGGGGCGACACCGGGGAGCTGTTTTTT.

V usage is TRBV2 and J usage is TRBJ2-5; TRBD1 might be the D (5 bases). Per the germline V gene, CDR1 is SNHLY and CDR2 is FYNNEI. CDR3 length: 12 amino acids. Between the trimmed V and J ends, which lost 6 bases and 5 bases, there was a span of 10 bases. The DNA of the CDR3 is TGTGCCAGCAGCCAGGGCTTGGAGACCCAGTACTTC. Its translation is CASSQGLETQYF. Looking up the rest from reference TRBV2 and TRBJ2-5 gives the full variable domain: EPEVTQTPSHQVTQMGQEVILRCVPISNHLYFYWYRQILGQKVEFLVSFYNNEISEKSEIFDDQFSVERPDGSNFTLKIRSTKLEDSAMYFCASSQGLETQYFGPGTRLLVL.

For this clone: Other DNA sequences in the sample encode the same CDR3. The V and J genes are TRBV18 and TRBJ1-5; 7 nucleotides match TRBD1. J lost 4 bases, V lost 3 bases, and 6 bases had no gene match. CDR1 is KGHSH and CDR2 is LQKENI in the germline V gene. There are 15 residues in the CDR3. The chain's CDR3 is CASSPTGLGNQPQHF. The DNA of the CDR3 is TGTGCCAGCTCACCGACAGGGTTGGGGAATCAGCCCCAGCATTTT. Filled out from reference TRBV18 and TRBJ1-5, the complete variable domain reads NAGVMQNPRHLVRRRGQEARLRCSPMKGHSHVYWYRQLPEEGLKFMVYLQKENIIDESGMPKERFSAEFPKEGPSILRIQQVVRGDSAAYFCASSPTGLGNQPQHFGDGTRLSIL.

This clone was counted only a few times. This chain links TRBV27 with TRBJ2-3; D is uncertain. Germline CDR1 and CDR2: MNHEY and SMNVEV (reference sequence). The CDR3 runs 14 residues. Trimming removed 1 base from V and 0 bases from J, with 5 bases in between. The CDR3 loop is CASSLYPSTDTQYF. In DNA form, the CDR3 reads TGTGCCAGCAGTTTATATCCTAGCACAGATACGCAGTATTTT.

This chain connects TRBV28 to TRBJ1-5; 9 positions agree with TRBD1. V shed 7 bases and J 0 bases; nucleotides not matched to a gene: 19. In germline, CDR1 is MDHEN, CDR2 SYDVKM. The CDR3 is 20 residues long. In DNA form, the CDR3 reads TGTGCCAGCATTCCCCCCGCCGGGACAGGGATTATTTATAGCAATCAGCCCCAGCATTTT. The encoded protein is CASIPPAGTGIIYSNQPQHF.

The chain is built from TRBV18 and TRBJ1-1; maybe TRBD1 (5 bases). The V gene lost 3 bases and the J gene lost 10 bases, with 18 bases spanning the gap. The germline V gene has CDR1 KGHSH and CDR2 LQKENI. This CDR3 is built from 14 residues. CDR3 nucleotide sequence: TGTGCCAGCTCACCGGGGACTCCCGAGAGGGGAGCTTTCTTT. Amino acid sequence: CASSPGTPERGAFF.

This clone has only a few counts. V usage is TRBV5-1 and J usage is TRBJ1-6, with D possibly matching TRBD1 (5 bases). The ends were cut back, 5 bases at V and 7 bases at J, with 10 bases in the middle. There are 13 residues in the CDR3. Germline V gene sequence: CDR1 SGHRS, CDR2 YFSETQ. The DNA of the CDR3 is TGCGCCAGCAGTGCCCAGGGCAATTCACCCCTCCACTTT. Its protein product is CASSAQGNSPLHF.

The rearrangement links TRBV11-2 to TRBJ1-2; D possibly corresponds to TRBD1 (5 bases). The CDR3 has 16 amino acids. V lost 0 bases to trimming and J lost 3 bases, with 14 bases between them. Looked up from germline, CDR1 is SGHAT and CDR2 is FQNNGV. The CDR3 sequence is CASSLDLARAHYGYTF. The CDR3 bases are TGTGCCAGCAGCTTAGATCTGGCCAGGGCCCACTATGGCTACACCTTC.

This clone was observed once. The chain employs TRBV7-6 and TRBJ2-5; no firm D call. Per germline, CDR1 SGHVS and CDR2 FNYEAQ. The CDR3 extends over 13 amino acids. V lost 7 bases to trimming and J lost 11 bases, with 20 bases between them. The CDR3 nucleotides read TGTGCCAGCACCCTGAGGTCAGAAACTGAGCAGTACTTC. It translates to CASTLRSETEQYF.

The chain is built from TRBV9 and TRBJ1-2; D unclear. The V and J ends lost 0 bases and 8 bases respectively, with 11 bases between them. Germline V gene sequence: CDR1 SGDLS, CDR2 YYNGEE. This CDR3 contains 13 residues. In nucleotides, the CDR3 is TGTGCCAGCAGCGTAGGCGGAGAGGAGGGCTACACCTTC. Protein product: CASSVGGEEGYTF.

The V gene is TRBV19, the J gene TRBJ2-3; 8 bases agree with TRBD2. V lost 10 bases to trimming and J lost 5 bases; unmatched junction nucleotides: 17. The CDR3 covers 16 residues. From germline, CDR1 is LNHDA and CDR2 SQIVND (reference sequence). The CDR3 spells CATRPGPSGLGDTQYF. The CDR3 DNA follows: TGTGCCACACGGCCGGGACCTAGCGGGTTGGGAGATACGCAGTATTTT.